This TCR beta chain is drawn from a study of T cells in Graves' hyperthyroidism and ophthalmopathy. The ends were cut back, 3 bases at V and 6 bases at J, with 9 bases in the middle. This CDR3 comprises 12 residues. The germline gives CDR1 MNHNS, CDR2 SASEGT. The study's findings and limits: The model anticipated ophthalmopathy a median about 7 months pre-onset. Blood also carried most thyroid clonotypes expanded above 0.001.

Amplification of TCR beta CDR3 regions was performed using RNA transcripts as template. In the first-round RT-PCR of the TCR CDR3, the HTBI primer set was used. From the multiplex PCR reads, TCRdb called clonotypes with MiXCR, one entry per CDR3 protein. The sample includes almost 600,000 distinct CDR3 sequences, about 43% seen only once; the top ten take around 7.7%. This clonotype was counted ten times or more. What it recognizes is unknown. The receptor comes from a woman aged 18-35 years with Graves' hyperthyroidism. This sequence joins TRBV6-1 and TRBJ2-7, with D hard to call. The sequenced sample consisted of peripheral blood or thyroid tissue (not recorded which). CDR3: CASSDVGFEQYF. The CDR3 DNA reads as TGTGCCAGCAGTGACGTAGGGTTCGAGCAGTACTTC.